This T cell receptor (beta chain) was found in a study of Tregs in tolerant kidney transplant recipients. Study-level findings and limits: Biological reproducibility was not directly addressed in this study. For some patients, primers changed over time, blocking nucleotide-level comparison. Activated donor B cell expansion appeared to reveal the most relevant donor-specific TCRbeta repertoire.

The CDR3 has 14 amino acids. V gave up 5 bases and J gave up 0 bases, with 9 bases separating them. The germline V gene encodes CDR1 MGHRA and CDR2 YSYEKL. With respect to this clone: Its antigen is unidentified.

Mixed chimerism was transient after nonmyeloablative marrow transplants from related graft donors. Unstimulated regulatory T cells (CD4+CD25+CD127-), CD4+CD25- non-regulatory cells, CD4 and CD8 cells were FACS-sorted from thawed PBMCs. Clones were read by immunoSEQ multiplex PCR, and TCRdb kept only the in-frame ones, dropping some. The sample includes about 21,000 clones, over 70% of them seen just once. The chain couples TRBV4-1 to TRBJ2-3; D gene uncertain. This specimen consisted of CD8+ T cells from blood (PBMCs), obtained 6 months after the transplant. This receptor was obtained from a human patient who received a combined kidney and bone marrow transplant. Certain T cells may be donor cells from the graft. The CDR3 loop is CASSERSSTDTQYF. The CDR3 nucleotides are TGCGCCAGCAGCGAACGGAGTAGCACAGATACGCAGTATTTT.